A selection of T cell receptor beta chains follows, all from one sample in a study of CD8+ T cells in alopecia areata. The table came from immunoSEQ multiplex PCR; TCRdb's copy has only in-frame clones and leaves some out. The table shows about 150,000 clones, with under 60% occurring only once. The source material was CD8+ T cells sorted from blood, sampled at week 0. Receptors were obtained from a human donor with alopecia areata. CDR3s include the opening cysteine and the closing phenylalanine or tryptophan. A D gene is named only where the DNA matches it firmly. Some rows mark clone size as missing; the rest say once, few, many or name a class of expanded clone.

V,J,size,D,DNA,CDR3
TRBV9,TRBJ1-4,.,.,TGTGCCAGCAGCGACCCGGACAGCCGCAATGAAAAACTGTTTTTT,CASSDPDSRNEKLFF
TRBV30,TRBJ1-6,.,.,TGTGCCTGGAGTCCCGGGACACCCAATTCACCCCTCCACTTT,CAWSPGTPNSPLHF
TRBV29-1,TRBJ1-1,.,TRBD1,TGCAGCGTTGAACAGGGGGACACTGAAGCTTTCTTT,CSVEQGDTEAFF
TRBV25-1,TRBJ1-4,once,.,TGTGCCAGCAGTGAATACGGGATCAAGGGTGAAAAACTGTTTTTT,CASSEYGIKGEKLFF
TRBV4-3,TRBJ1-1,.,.,TGCGCCAGCAGCCAAGATGGACAAAGTCGGGAAGCTTTCTTT,CASSQDGQSREAFF
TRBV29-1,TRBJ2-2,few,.,TGCAGCGTCGCTAGCCACGGGGAGCTGTTTTTT,CSVASHGELFF
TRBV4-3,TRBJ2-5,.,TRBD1,TGCGCCAGCAGCCGCCTGACAGGGTTCGGGGAGACCCAGTACTTC,CASSRLTGFGETQYF
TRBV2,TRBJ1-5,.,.,TGTGCCAGCAGTGAATATCATAGTAGCAATCAGCCCCAGCATTTT,CASSEYHSSNQPQHF
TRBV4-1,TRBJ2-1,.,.,TGCGCCAGCAGCCAAGAGACAGGCTACAATGAGCAGTTCTTC,CASSQETGYNEQFF
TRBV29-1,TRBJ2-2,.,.,TGCAGCGTTACGGGGGACACCGGGGAGCTGTTTTTT,CSVTGDTGELFF
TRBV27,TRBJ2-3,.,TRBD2,TGTGCCACGACCTCAGCGGGAAGCACAGATACGCAGTATTTT,CATTSAGSTDTQYF
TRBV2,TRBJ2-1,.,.,TGTGCCACCAAAGAGGGAAATGAGCAGTTCTTC,CATKEGNEQFF
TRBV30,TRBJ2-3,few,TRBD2,TGTGCCTGCTCCTCTCGGGGACTAGCGGGGGGCACAGATACGCAGTATTTT,CACSSRGLAGGTDTQYF
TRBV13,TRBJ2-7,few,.,TGTGCCAGCAGCTTAGGGACCCCCTACGAGCAGTACTTC,CASSLGTPYEQYF
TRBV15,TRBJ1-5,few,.,TGTGCCACCAGCAGAGAACGAGTCGGTCAGCCCCAGCATTTT,CATSRERVGQPQHF
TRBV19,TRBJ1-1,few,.,TGTGCCAGTATTCGGGGCGCTGAAGCTTTCTTT,CASIRGAEAFF
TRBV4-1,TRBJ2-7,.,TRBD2,TGCGCCAGCAGCACGGGAGGCGAGCAGTACTTC,CASSTGGEQYF
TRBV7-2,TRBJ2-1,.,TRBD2,TGTGCCAGCAGCTATCCCCTAGCGGGGGAACCTGAGCAGTTCTTC,CASSYPLAGEPEQFF
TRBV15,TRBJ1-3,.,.,TGTGCCACCAGCACCCTAACTGGAAACACCATATATTTT,CATSTLTGNTIYF
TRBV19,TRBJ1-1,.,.,TGTGCCCCTGGGGGGCTTATGAACACTGAAGCTTTCTTT,CAPGGLMNTEAFF
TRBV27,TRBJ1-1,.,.,TGTGCCAGCCGTGGGGAGGCAAGGGGCACTGAAGCTTTCTTT,CASRGEARGTEAFF
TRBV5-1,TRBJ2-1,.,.,TGCGCCAGCATGGACCCCAACCAGGGGGGGGACTACAATGAGCAGTTCTTC,CASMDPNQGGDYNEQFF
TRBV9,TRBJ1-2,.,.,TGTGCCAGCAGCGTCGCTAAGGGATCGGGCTATGGCTACACCTTC,CASSVAKGSGYGYTF
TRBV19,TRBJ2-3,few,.,TGTGCCAGTTCCCATCCACCGAGGACGACTAGCACAGATACGCAGTATTTT,CASSHPPRTTSTDTQYF
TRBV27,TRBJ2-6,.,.,TGTGCCAGCATGGGGGTTACTGGGGCCAACGTCCTGACTTTC,CASMGVTGANVLTF
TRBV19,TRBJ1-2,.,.,TGTGCCAGTAGCCTCACGGGGCCGACTCATGGCTACACCTTC,CASSLTGPTHGYTF
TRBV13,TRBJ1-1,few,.,TGTGCCAGCAGCCGTAATACAGGAGTGAATGAAGCTTTCTTT,CASSRNTGVNEAFF
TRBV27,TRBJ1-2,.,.,TGTGCCAGCAGTTTAGGGGGTTGGTATGGCTACACCTTC,CASSLGGWYGYTF
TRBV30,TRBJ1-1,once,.,TGTGCCTGGATTGGGAACACTGAAGCTTTCTTT,CAWIGNTEAFF
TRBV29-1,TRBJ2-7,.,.,TGCAGCGTTGAAGTGGCAGGGGAGACTACCTACGAGCAGTACTTC,CSVEVAGETTYEQYF
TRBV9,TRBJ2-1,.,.,TGTGCCAGCAGCCCCCGGGACGGGGCCTACAATGAGCAGTTCTTC,CASSPRDGAYNEQFF
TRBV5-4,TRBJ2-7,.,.,TGTGCCAGCAGCTTTCAGGGAGAACCTTACGAGCAGTACTTC,CASSFQGEPYEQYF
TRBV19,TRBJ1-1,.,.,TGTGCCAGTAGTATAGGAGGGGGTTACACTGAAGCTTTCTTT,CASSIGGGYTEAFF
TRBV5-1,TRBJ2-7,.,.,TGCGCCAGCAGCCAATATAATCAACAGGGATTGTACGAGCAGTACTTC,CASSQYNQQGLYEQYF
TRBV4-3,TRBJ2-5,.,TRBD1,TGCGCCAGCAGCTCGGACAGGGGCCGGGAGACCCAGTACTTC,CASSSDRGRETQYF
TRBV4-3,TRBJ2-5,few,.,TGCGCCAGCAGCCAAGATGGGCTAGAGGGAGAGACCCAGTACTTC,CASSQDGLEGETQYF
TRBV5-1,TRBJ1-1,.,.,TGCGCCAGCAGCCCGGTGGACGGCACTGAAGCTTTCTTT,CASSPVDGTEAFF
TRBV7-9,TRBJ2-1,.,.,TGTGCCAGCAGCCGTGACGGAGCGTCGCGGAATGAGCAGTTCTTC,CASSRDGASRNEQFF
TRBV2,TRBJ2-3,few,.,TGTGCCAGCAGTGCGGGGCAAAGAGATACGCAGTATTTT,CASSAGQRDTQYF
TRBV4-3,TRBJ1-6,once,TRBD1,TGCGCCAGCAGCCAGACAGGGGGAAATTCACCCCTCCACTTT,CASSQTGGNSPLHF
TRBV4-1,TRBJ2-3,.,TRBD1,TGCGCCAGCAGCCAAGGGGACAGACGAACAGATACGCAGTATTTT,CASSQGDRRTDTQYF
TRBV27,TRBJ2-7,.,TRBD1,TGTGCCAGCAGCGAGCCGGGACAGGGGGTGGGCGAGCAGTACTTC,CASSEPGQGVGEQYF
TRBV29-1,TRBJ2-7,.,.,TGCAGCGTTGAGATCCCTAATACGGGGGACGAGCAGTACTTC,CSVEIPNTGDEQYF